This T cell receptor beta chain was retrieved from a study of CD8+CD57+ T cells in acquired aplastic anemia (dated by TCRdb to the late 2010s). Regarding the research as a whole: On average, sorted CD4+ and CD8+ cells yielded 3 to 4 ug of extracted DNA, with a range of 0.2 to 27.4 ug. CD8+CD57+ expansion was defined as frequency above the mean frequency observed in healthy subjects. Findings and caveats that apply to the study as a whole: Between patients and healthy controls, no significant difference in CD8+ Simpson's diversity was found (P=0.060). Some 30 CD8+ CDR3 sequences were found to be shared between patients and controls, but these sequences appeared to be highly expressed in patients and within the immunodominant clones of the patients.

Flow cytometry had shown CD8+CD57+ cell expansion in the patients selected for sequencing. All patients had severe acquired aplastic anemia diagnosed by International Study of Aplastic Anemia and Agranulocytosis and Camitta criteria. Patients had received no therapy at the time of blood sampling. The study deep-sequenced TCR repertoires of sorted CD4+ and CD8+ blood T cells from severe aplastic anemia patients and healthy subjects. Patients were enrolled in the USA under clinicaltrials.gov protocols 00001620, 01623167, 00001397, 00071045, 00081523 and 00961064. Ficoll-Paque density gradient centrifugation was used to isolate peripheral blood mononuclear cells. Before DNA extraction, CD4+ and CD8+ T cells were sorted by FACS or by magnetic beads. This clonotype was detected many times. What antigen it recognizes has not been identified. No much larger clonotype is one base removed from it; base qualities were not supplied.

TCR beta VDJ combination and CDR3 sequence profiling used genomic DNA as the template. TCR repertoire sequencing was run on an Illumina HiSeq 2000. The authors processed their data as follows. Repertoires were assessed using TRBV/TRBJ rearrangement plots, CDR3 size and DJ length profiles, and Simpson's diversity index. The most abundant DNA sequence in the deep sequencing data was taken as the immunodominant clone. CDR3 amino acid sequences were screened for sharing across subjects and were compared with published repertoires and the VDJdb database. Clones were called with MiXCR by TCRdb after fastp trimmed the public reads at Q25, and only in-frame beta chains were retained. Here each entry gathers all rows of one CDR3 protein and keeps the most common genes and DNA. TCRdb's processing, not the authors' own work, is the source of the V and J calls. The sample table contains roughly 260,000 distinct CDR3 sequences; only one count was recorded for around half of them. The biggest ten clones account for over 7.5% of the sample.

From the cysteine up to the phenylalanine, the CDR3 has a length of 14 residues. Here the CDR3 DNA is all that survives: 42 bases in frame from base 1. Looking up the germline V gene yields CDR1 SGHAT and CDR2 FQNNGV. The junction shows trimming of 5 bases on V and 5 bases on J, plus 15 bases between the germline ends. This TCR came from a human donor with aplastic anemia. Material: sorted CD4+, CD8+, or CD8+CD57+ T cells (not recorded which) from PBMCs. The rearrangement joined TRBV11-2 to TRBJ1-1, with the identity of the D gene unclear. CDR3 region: CASSTDGPTTEAFF. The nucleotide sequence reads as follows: TGTGCCAGCAGCACGGACGGACCTACGACTGAAGCTTTCTTT.